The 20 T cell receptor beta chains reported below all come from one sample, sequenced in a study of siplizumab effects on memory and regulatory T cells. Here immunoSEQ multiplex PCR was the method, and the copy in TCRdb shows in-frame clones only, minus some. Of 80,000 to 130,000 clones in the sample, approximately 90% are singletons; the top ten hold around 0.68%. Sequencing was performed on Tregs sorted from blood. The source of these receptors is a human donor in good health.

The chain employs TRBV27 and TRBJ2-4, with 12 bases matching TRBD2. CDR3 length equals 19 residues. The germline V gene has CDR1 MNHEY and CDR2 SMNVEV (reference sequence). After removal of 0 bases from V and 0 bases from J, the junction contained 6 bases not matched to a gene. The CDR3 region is CASSLSALGLAGAKNIQYF. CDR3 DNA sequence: TGTGCCAGCAGTTTATCTGCCTTGGGACTAGCGGGAGCCAAAAACATTCAGTACTTC.

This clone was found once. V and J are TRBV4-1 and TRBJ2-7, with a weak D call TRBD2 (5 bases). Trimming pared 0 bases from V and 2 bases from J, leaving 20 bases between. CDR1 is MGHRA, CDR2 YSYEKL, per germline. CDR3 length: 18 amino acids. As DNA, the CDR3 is TGCGCCAGCAGCCAAGATTATACTAGGTCTCAGAAACCCTACGAGCAGTACTTC. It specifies CASSQDYTRSQKPYEQYF.

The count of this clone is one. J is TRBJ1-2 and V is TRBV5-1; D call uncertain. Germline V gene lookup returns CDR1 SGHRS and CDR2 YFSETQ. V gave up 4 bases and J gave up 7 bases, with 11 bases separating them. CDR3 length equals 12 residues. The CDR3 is CASSPTASGYTF. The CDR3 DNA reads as TGCGCCAGCAGCCCTACAGCTAGTGGCTACACCTTC.

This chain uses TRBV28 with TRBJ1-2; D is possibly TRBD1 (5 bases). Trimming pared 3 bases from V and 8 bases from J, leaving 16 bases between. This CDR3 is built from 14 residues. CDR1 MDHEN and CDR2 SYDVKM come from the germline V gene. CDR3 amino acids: CASSLVSLRGGYTF. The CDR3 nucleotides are TGTGCCAGCAGTTTGGTCAGTCTTCGGGGCGGCTACACCTTC.

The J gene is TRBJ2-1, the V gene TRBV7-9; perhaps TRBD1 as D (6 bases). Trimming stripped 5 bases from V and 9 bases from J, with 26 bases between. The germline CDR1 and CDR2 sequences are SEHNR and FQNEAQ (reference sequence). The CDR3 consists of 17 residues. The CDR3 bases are TGTGCCAGCAGCCTCAAGCCCGGGACAAAGTTGGTCCGTGAGCAGTTCTTC. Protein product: CASSLKPGTKLVREQFF.

In DNA form, the CDR3 reads TGCGCCAGCAGCTTGGTGCGACGGGACAATGAGCAGTTCTTC. It specifies CASSLVRRDNEQFF. V gene TRBV5-1 combines with J gene TRBJ2-1; D unclear. The length of the CDR3 is 14 residues. The V gene lost 0 bases and the J gene lost 5 bases, with 9 bases spanning the gap. The V gene's germline CDR1 is SGHRS and CDR2 YFSETQ.

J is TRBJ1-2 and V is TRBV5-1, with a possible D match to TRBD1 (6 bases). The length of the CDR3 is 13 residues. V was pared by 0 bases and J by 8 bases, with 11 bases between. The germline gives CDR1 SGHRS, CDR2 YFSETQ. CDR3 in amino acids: CASSLDRVGGYTF. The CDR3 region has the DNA TGCGCCAGCAGCTTGGACAGGGTCGGGGGCTACACCTTC.

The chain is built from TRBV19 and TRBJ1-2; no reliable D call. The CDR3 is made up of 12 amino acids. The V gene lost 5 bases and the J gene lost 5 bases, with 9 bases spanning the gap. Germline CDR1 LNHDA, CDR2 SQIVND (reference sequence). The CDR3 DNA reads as TGTGCCAGTAGTGTTGGGCGATATGGCTACACCTTC. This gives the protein CASSVGRYGYTF.

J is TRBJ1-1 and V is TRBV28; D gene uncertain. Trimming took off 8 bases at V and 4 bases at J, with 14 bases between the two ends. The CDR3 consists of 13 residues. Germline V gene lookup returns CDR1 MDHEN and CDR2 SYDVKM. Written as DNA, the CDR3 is TGTGCCAGCTTCGGAGGCTATTTCACTGAAGCTTTCTTT. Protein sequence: CASFGGYFTEAFF.

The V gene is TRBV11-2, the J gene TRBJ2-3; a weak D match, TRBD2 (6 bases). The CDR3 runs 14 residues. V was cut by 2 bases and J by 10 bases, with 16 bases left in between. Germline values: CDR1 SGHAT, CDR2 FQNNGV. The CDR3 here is CASSLSRLGRAQYF. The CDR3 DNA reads TGTGCCAGCAGCTTAAGCCGCCTCGGGAGAGCGCAGTATTTT.

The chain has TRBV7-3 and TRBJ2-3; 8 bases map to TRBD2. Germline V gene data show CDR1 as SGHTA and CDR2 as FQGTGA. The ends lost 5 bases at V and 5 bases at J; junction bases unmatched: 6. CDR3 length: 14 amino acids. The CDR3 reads CASSVGLAGDTQYF. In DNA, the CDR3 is TGTGCCAGCAGCGTCGGACTAGCCGGAGATACGCAGTATTTT.

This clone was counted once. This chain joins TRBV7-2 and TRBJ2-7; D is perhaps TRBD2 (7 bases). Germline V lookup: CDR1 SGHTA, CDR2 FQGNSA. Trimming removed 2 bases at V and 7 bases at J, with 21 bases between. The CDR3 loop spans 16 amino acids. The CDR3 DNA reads TGTGCCAGCAGCTTACGCAGGGGCGGGGGATGGAGGGAGCAGTACTTC. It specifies CASSLRRGGGWREQYF.

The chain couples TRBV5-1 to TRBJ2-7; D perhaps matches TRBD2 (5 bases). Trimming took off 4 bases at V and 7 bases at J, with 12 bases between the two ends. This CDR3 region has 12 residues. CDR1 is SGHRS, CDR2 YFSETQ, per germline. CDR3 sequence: CASSSHAGEQYF. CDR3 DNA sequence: TGCGCCAGCAGCAGCCATGCGGGTGAGCAGTACTTC.

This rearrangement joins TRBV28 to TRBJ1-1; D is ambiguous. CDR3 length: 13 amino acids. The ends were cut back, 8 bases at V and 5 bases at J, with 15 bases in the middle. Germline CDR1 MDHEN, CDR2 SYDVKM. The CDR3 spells CASRRAERTEAFF. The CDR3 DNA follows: TGTGCCAGCCGTAGGGCAGAGCGGACTGAAGCTTTCTTT.

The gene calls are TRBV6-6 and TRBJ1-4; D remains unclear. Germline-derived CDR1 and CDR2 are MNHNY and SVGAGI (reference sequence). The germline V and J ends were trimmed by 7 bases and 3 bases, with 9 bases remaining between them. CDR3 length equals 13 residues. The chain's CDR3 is CASTRWANEKLFF. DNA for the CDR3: TGTGCCAGCACTCGTTGGGCTAATGAAAAACTGTTTTTT.

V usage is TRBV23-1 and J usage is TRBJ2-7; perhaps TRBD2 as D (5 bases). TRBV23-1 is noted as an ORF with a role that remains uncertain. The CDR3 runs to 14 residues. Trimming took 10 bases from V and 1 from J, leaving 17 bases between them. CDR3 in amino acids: CATGSRPGSYEQYF. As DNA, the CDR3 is TGCGCCACCGGGTCCCGTCCGGGGTCCTACGAGCAGTACTTC.

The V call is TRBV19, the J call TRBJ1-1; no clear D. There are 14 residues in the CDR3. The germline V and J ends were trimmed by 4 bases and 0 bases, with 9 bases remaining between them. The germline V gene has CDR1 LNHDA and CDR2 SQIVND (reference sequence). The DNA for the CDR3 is TGTGCCAGTAGTACCCGCAGCTTGAACACTGAAGCTTTCTTT. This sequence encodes CASSTRSLNTEAFF.

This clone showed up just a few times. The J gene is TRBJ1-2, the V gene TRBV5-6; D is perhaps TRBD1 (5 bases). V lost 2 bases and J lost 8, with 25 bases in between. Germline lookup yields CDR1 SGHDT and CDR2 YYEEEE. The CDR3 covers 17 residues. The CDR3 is CASSFPIWSGKMEGYTF. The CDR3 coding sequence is TGTGCCAGCAGCTTTCCCATTTGGTCAGGGAAGATGGAGGGCTACACCTTC.

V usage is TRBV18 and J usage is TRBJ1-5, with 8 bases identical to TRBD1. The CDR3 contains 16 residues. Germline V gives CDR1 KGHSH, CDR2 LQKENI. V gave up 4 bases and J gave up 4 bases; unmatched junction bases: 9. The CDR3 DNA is TGTGCCAGCTCACTTTTCCCAGGGGGCTCAAATCAGCCCCAGCATTTT. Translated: CASSLFPGGSNQPQHF.

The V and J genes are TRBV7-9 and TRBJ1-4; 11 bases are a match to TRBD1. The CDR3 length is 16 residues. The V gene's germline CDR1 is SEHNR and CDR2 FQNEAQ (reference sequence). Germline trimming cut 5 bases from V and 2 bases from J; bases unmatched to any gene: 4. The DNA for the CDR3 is TGTGCCAGCAGCGGACAGGGGGCGAACACTAATGAAAAACTGTTTTTT. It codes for CASSGQGANTNEKLFF.